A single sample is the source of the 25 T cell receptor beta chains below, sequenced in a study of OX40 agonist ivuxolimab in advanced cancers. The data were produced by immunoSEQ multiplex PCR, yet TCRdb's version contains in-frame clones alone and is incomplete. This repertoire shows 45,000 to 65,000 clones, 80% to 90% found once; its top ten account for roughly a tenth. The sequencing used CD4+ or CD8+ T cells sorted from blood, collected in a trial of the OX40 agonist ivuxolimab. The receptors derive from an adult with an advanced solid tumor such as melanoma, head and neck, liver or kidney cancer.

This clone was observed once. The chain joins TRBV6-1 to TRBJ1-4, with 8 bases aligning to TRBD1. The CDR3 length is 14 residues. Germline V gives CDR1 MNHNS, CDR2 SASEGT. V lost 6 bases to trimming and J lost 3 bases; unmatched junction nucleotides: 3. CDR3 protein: CASRGTGANEKLFF. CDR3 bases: TGTGCCAGCAGGGGGACAGGTGCTAATGAAAAACTGTTTTTT.

Here the CDR3 DNA reads TGCAGCGTTGGACTAGACAGGGCAGGAAACACCATATATTTT. Protein sequence: CSVGLDRAGNTIYF. The chain employs TRBV29-1 and TRBJ1-3; 7 bases match TRBD1. The CDR3 totals 14 residues. The V and J ends lost 4 bases and 4 bases, in that order; junction bases with no gene match: 7. Germline lookup yields CDR1 SQVTM and CDR2 ANQGSEA.

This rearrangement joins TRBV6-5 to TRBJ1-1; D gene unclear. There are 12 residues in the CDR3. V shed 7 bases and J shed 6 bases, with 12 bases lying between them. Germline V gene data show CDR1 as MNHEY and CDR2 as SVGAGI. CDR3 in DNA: TGTGCCAGCATGGAATCGGGGTCTGAAGCTTTCTTT. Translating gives CASMESGSEAFF.

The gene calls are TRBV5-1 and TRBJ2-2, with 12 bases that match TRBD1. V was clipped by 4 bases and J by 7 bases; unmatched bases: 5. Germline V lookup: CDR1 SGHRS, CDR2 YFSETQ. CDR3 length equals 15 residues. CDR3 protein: CASSPGQGAVGELFF. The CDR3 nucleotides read TGCGCCAGCAGCCCGGGACAGGGGGCCGTCGGGGAGCTGTTTTTT.

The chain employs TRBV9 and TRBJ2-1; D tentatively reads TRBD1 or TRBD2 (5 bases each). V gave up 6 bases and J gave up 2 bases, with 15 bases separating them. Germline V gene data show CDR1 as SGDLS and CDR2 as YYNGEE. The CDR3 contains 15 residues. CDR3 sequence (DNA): TGTGCCAGCACCTCCGATCGGGGACCCTACAATGAGCAGTTCTTC. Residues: CASTSDRGPYNEQFF.

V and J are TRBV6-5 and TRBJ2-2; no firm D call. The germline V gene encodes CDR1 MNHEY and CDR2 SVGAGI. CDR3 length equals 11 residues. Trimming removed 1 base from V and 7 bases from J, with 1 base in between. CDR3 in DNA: TGTGCCAGCAGTTACTTCGGGGAGCTGTTTTTT. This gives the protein CASSYFGELFF.

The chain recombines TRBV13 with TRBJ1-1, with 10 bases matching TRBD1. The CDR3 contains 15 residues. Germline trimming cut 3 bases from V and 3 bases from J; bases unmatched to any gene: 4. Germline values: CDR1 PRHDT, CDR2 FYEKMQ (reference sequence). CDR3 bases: TGTGCCAGCAGCTTGGGGGACAGGGGCTACACTGAAGCTTTCTTT. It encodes CASSLGDRGYTEAFF.

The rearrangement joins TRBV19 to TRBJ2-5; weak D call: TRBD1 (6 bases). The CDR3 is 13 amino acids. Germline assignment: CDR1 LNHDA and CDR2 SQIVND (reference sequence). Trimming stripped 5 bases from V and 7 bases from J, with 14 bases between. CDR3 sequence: CASSETGWGTQYF. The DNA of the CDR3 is TGTGCCAGTAGTGAAACAGGGTGGGGGACCCAGTACTTC.

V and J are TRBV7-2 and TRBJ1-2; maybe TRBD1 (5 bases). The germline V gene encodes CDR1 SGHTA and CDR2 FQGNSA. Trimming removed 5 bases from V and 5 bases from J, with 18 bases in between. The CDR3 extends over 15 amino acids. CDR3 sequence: CASSQSSRELYGYTF. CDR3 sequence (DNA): TGTGCCAGCAGCCAGTCGTCCAGGGAACTTTATGGCTACACCTTC.

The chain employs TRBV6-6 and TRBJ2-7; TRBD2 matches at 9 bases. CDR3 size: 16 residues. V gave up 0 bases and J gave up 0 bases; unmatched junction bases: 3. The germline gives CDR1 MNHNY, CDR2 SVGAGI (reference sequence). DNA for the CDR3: TGTGCCAGCAGTTACTCTGCGGGAGGGAACTCCTACGAGCAGTACTTC. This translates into CASSYSAGGNSYEQYF.

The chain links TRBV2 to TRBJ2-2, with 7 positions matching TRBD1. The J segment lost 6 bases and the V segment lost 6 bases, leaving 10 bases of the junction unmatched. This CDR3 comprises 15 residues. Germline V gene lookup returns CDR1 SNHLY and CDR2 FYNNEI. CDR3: CASSDDRVGSGELFF. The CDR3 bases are TGTGCCAGCAGCGATGACAGGGTTGGGTCCGGGGAGCTGTTTTTT.

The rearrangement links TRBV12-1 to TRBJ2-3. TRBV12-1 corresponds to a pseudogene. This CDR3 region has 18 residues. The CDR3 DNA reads TGTGCCAGCAGCTTATGGCCCTTTCACTTCTCCCACACAGATACGCAGTATTTT. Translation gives CASSLWPFHFSHTDTQYF.

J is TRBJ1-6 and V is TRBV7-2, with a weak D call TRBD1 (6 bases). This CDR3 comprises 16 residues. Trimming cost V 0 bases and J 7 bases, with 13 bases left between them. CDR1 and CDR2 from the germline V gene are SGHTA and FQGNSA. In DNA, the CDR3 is TGTGCCAGCAGCTTAGCGGTAACAGGGTCCAATTCACCCCTCCACTTT. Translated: CASSLAVTGSNSPLHF.

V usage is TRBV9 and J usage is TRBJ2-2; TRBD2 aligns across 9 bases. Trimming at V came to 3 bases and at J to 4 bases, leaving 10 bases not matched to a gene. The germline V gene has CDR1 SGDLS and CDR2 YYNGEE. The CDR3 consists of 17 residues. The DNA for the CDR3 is TGTGCCAGCAGCGCGAGGGGGCGGGAGGGCCCCACCGGGGAGCTGTTTTTT. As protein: CASSARGREGPTGELFF.

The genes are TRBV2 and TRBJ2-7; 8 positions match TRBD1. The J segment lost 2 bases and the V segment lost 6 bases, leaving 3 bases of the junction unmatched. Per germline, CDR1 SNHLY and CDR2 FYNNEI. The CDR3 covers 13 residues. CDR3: CASSQGAAYEQYF. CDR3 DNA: TGTGCCAGCAGCCAGGGGGCGGCCTACGAGCAGTACTTC.

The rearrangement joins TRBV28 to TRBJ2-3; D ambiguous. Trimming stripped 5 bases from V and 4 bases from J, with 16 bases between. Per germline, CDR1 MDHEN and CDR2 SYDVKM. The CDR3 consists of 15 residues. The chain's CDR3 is CASSPWTAGADTQYF. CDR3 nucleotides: TGTGCCAGCAGTCCCTGGACGGCTGGGGCAGATACGCAGTATTTT.

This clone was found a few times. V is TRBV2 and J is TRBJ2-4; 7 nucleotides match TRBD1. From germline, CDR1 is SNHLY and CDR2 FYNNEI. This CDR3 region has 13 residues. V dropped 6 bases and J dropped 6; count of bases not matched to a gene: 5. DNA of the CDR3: TGTGCCAGCAGGGGGACAGCCTTAAACATTCAGTACTTC. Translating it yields CASRGTALNIQYF.

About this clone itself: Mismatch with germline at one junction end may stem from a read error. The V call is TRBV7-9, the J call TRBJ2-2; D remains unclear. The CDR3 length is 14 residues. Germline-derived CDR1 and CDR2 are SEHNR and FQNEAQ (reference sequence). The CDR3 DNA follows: TGTGCCAGCAGTTTAGTTTTGAACACCGGGGAGCTGTTTTTT. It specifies CASSLVLNTGELFF.

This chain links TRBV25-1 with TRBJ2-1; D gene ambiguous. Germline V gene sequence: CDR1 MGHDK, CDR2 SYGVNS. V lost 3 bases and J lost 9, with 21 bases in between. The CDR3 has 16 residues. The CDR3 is CASSDLQQVPLSEQFF. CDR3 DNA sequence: TGTGCCAGCAGTGACCTTCAGCAGGTACCCTTGAGTGAGCAGTTCTTC. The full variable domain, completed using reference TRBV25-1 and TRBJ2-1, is EADIYQTPRYLVIGTGKKITLECSQTMGHDKMYWYQQDPGMELHLIHYSYGVNSTEKGDLSSESTVSRIRTEHFPLTLESARPSHTSQYLCASSDLQQVPLSEQFFGPGTRLTVL.

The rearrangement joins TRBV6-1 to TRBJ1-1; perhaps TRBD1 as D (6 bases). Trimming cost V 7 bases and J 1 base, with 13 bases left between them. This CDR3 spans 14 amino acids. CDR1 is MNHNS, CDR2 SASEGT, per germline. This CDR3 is CASTIGGPNTEAFF. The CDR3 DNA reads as TGTGCCAGCACCATAGGGGGGCCGAACACTGAAGCTTTCTTT.

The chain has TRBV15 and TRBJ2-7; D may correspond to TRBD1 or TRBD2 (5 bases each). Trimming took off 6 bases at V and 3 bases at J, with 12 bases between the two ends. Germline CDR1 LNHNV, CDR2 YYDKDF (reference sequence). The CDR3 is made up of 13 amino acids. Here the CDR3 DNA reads TGTGCCACCAGTAGGGACGCGGACTACGAGCAGTACTTC. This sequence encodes CATSRDADYEQYF.

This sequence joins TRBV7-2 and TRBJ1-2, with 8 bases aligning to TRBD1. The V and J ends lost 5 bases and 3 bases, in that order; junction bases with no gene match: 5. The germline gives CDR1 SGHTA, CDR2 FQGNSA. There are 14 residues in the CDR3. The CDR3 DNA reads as TGTGCCAGCAGCACCTTGACAGGGGACTATGGCTACACCTTC. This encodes CASSTLTGDYGYTF. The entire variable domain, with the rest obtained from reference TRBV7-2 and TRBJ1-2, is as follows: GAGVSQSPSNKVTEKGKDVELRCDPISGHTALYWYRQSLGQGLEFLIYFQGNSAPDKSGLPSDRFSAERTGGSVSTLTIQRTQQEDSAVYLCASSTLTGDYGYTFGSGTRLTVV.

The DNA of the CDR3 is TGTGCCAGCAGTGTCACAGGGAACACTGAAGCTTTCTTT. Encoded protein: CASSVTGNTEAFF. The chain couples TRBV2 to TRBJ1-1; tentatively, D is TRBD1 (5 bases). The CDR3 is 13 residues long. Trimming cost V 4 bases and J 1 base, with 7 bases left between them. The germline V gene has CDR1 SNHLY and CDR2 FYNNEI.

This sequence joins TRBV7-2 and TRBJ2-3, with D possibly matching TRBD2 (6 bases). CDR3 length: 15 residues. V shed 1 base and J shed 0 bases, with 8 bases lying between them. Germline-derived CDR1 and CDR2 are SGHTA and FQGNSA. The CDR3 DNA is TGTGCCAGCAGCTTAGAGCGGGTTAGCACAGATACGCAGTATTTT. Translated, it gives CASSLERVSTDTQYF.

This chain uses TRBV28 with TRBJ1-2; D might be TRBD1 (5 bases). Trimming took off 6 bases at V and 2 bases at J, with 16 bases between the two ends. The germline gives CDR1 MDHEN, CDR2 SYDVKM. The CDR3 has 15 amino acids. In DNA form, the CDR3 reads TGTGCCAGCAGGCTCACCCTCGGACAAAACTATGGCTACACCTTC. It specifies CASRLTLGQNYGYTF.